The 3 T cell receptor beta chains below were found in one sample sequenced in a study of blood T cell repertoires in COVID-19. Clones were read by immunoSEQ multiplex PCR, and TCRdb kept only the in-frame ones, dropping some. In the table there are 45,000 to 55,000 clones, 80% to 85% of which are singletons. The specimen sequenced was peripheral blood. These TCRs come from a man aged 45 to 65 with acute or convalescent COVID-19.

The V gene is TRBV5-4, the J gene TRBJ1-1, with D uncertain. V lost 0 bases and J lost 2, with 11 bases in between. This CDR3 contains 15 residues. Germline V gene sequence: CDR1 SGHNT, CDR2 YYREEE (reference sequence). The CDR3 sequence: CASSLGGKGNTEAFF. CDR3 bases: TGTGCCAGCAGCTTGGGAGGGAAGGGTAACACTGAAGCTTTCTTT.

The chain is built from TRBV15 and TRBJ1-2; 9 positions agree with TRBD1. This CDR3 spans 15 amino acids. Germline V lookup: CDR1 LNHNV, CDR2 YYDKDF (reference sequence). V trimming: 2 bases; J trimming: 5 bases; junction bases outside the gene matches: 6. CDR3 residues: CATSRQRTGVYGYTF. The DNA of the CDR3 is TGTGCCACCAGCAGACAGAGGACAGGGGTTTATGGCTACACCTTC.

This sequence joins TRBV15 and TRBJ2-3, with 11 bases fitting TRBD2. Trimming removed 4 bases from V and 3 bases from J; junction bases left unmatched: 6. The germline V gene has CDR1 LNHNV and CDR2 YYDKDF (reference sequence). The CDR3 is made up of 16 amino acids. CDR3 nucleotides: TGTGCCACCAGCACCTCGACTAGCGGGACTACAGATACGCAGTATTTT. Its protein product is CATSTSTSGTTDTQYF. Full variable domain (missing parts from reference TRBV15 and TRBJ2-3): DAMVIQNPRYQVTQFGKPVTLSCSQTLNHNVMYWYQQKSSQAPKLLFHYYDKDFNNEADTPDNFQSRRPNTSFCFLDIRSPGLGDTAMYLCATSTSTSGTTDTQYFGPGTRLTVL.